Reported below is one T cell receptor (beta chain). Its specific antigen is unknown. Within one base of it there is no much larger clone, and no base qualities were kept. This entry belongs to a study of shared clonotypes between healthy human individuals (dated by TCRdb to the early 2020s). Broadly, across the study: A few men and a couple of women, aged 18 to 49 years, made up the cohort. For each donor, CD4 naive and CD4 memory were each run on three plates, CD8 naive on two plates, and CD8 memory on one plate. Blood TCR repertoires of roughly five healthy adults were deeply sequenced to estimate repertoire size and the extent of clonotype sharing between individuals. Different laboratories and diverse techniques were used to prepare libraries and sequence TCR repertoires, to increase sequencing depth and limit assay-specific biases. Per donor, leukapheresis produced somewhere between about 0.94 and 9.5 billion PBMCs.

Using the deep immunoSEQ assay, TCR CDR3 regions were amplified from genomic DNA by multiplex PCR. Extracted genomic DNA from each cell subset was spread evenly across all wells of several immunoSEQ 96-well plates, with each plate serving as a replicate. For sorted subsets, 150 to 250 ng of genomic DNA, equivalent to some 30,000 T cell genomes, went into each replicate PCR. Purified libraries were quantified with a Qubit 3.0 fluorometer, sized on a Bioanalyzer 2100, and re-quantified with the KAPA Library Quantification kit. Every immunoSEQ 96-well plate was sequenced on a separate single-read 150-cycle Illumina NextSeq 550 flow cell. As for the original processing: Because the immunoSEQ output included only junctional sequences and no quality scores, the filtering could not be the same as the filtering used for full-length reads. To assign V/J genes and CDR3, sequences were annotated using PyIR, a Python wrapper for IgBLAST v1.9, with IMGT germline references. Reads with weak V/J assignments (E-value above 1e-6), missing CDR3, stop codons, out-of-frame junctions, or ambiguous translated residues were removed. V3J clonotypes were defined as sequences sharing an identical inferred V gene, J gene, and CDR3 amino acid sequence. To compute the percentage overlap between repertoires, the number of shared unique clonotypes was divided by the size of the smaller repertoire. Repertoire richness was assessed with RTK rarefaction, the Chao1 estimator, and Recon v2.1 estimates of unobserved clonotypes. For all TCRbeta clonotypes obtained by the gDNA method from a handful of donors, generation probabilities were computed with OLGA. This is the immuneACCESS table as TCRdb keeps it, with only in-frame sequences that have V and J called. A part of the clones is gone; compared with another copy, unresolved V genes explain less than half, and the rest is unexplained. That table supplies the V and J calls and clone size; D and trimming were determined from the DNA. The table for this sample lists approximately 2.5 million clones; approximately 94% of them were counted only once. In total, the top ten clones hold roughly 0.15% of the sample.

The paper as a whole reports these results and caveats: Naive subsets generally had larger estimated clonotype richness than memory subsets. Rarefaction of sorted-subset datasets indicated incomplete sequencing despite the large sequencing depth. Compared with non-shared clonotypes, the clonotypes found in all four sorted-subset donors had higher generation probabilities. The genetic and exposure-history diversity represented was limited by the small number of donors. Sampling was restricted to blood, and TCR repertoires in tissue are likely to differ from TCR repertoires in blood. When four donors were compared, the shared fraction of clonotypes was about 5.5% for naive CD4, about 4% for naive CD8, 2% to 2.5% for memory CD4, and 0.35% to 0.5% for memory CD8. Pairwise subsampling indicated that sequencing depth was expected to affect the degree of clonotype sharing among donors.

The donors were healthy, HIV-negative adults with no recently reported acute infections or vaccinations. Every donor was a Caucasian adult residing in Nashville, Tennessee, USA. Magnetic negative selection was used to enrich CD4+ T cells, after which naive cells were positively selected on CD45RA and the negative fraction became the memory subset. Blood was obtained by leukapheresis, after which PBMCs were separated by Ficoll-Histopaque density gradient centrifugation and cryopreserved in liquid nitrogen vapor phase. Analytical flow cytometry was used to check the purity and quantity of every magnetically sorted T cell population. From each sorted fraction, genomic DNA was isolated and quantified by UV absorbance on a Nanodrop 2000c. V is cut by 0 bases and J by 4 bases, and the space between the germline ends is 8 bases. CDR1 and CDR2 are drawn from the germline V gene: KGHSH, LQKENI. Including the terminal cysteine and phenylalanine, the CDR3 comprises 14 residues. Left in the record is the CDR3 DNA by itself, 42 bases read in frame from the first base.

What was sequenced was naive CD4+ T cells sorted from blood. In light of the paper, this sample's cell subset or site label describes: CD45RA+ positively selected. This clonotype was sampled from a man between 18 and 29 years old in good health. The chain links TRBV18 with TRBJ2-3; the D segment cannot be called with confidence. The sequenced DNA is TGTGCCAGCTCACCACCGGCCACCCCAGATACGCAGTATTTT. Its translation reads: CASSPPATPDTQYF.